The entry that follows covers one T cell receptor beta chain sequence. Produced via immunoSEQ multiplex PCR; TCRdb's table is partial and in-frame only. Of roughly 120,000 clones in the sample, roughly 92% are singletons; the top ten hold 6.2%. The data are from a study of T cell changes during pregnancy in multiple sclerosis. V dropped 1 base and J dropped 10 bases, with 17 bases sitting between them. The germline V gene has CDR1 SGHDN and CDR2 FVKESK. The CDR3 totals 15 residues. Here the sequenced sample was peripheral blood, taken before pregnancy. The clonotype comes from a female donor with multiple sclerosis, enrolled in a pregnancy study. The V gene is TRBV14, the J gene TRBJ2-1; D may be TRBD1 (6 bases). CDR3 nucleotide sequence: TGTGCCAGCAGCCAAGCGGGTGGGGGCCGGAGGGAGCAGTTCTTC. Its protein product is CASSQAGGGRREQFF.